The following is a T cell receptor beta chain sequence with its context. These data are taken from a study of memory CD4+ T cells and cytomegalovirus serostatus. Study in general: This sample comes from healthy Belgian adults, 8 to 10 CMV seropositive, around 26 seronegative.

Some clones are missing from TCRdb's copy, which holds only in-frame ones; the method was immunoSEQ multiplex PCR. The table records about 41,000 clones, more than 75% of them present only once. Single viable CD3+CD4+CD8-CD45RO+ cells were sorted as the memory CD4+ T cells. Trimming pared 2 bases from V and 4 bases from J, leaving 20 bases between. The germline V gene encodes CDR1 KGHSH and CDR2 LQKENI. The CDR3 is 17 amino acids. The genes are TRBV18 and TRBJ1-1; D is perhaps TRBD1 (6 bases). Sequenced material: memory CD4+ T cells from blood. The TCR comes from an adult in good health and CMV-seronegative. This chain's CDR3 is CASSPFSQGKEGTEAFF. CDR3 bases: TGTGCCAGCTCACCATTCTCGCAGGGGAAGGAGGGCACTGAAGCTTTCTTT.